A selection of T cell receptor beta chains follows, all from one sample in a study of vaccination effects on CD4 cells after COVID-19. Their cognate antigens are unknown. The table came from immunoSEQ multiplex PCR; TCRdb's copy has only in-frame clones and leaves some out. The table records approximately 61,000 clones, about 78% of them present only once. The specimen was CD4+ T cells from PBMCs cultured without peptide, collected after COVID-19 vaccination. Every receptor here comes from a human donor who received a COVID-19 vaccine. The CDR3 runs from the conserved cysteine through the conserved F or W. The D gene is left open where the match is weak. A row's size may be missing; if present it is once, few, many or a size class.

V gene	clone size	J gene	D gene	CDR3 protein	CDR3 DNA
TRBV7-9	.	TRBJ1-2	.	CASSRLPGRTDGYTF	TGTGCCAGCAGCCGTTTACCGGGACGAACGGATGGCTACACCTTC
TRBV19	.	TRBJ2-7	.	CASSPDGRDTYEQYF	TGTGCCAGTAGCCCGGACGGAAGGGATACCTACGAGCAGTACTTC
TRBV7-9	.	TRBJ2-4	.	CASSLMGSRSAKNIQYF	TGTGCCAGCAGCTTAATGGGTTCCAGGTCGGCCAAAAACATTCAGTACTTC
TRBV7-2	.	TRBJ2-2	TRBD2	CASSLAGGGATGELFF	TGTGCCAGCAGCTTAGCGGGCGGGGGGGCCACCGGGGAGCTGTTTTTT
TRBV2	.	TRBJ2-2	.	CASASGQGRTGELFF	TGTGCCAGCGCATCCGGGCAGGGGAGAACCGGGGAGCTGTTTTTT
TRBV28	.	TRBJ1-2	.	CASFDHARGYGYTF	TGTGCCAGCTTCGACCACGCCCGGGGCTATGGCTACACCTTC
TRBV6-2/TRBV6-3	.	TRBJ1-6	TRBD1	CASSLGQGPNSPLHF	TGTGCCAGCAGTCTTGGACAGGGTCCTAATTCACCCCTCCACTTT
TRBV6-5	.	TRBJ1-4	.	CASSYGGGSGEKLFF	TGTGCCAGCAGTTACGGCGGGGGTTCGGGTGAAAAACTGTTTTTT
TRBV30	.	TRBJ2-1	TRBD2	CAWSPGLVSSYNEQFF	TGTGCCTGGAGTCCAGGACTAGTCAGCTCCTACAATGAGCAGTTCTTC
TRBV28	.	TRBJ1-4	TRBD1	CASRKNRGPNEKLFF	TGTGCCAGCAGGAAGAACAGGGGTCCTAATGAAAAACTGTTTTTT
TRBV3-1/TRBV3-2	.	TRBJ2-7	.	CASSQGPGVGEQYF	TGTGCCAGCAGCCAAGGTCCAGGGGTTGGAGAGCAGTACTTC
TRBV29-1	.	TRBJ2-2	.	CSVVPNTGELFF	TGCAGCGTTGTCCCCAACACCGGGGAGCTGTTTTTT
TRBV5-5	.	TRBJ2-7	.	CASSISQGTLHEQYF	TGTGCCAGCAGCATCTCTCAGGGTACTCTCCACGAGCAGTACTTC
TRBV6-6	.	TRBJ2-7	TRBD1	CASRYTTGPYEQYF	TGTGCCAGCAGGTACACGACAGGGCCCTACGAGCAGTACTTC
TRBV7-2	few	TRBJ1-5	.	CASSPHAGGSQPQHF	TGTGCCAGCAGCCCCCACGCTGGGGGGAGTCAGCCCCAGCATTTT
TRBV18	.	TRBJ2-7	TRBD2	CASSPLPAGGLYEQYF	TGTGCCAGCTCACCCCTTCCGGCGGGGGGATTATACGAGCAGTACTTC
TRBV4-2	few	TRBJ2-4	TRBD2	CASSQAGTSGGAKNIQYF	TGTGCCAGCAGCCAAGCCGGGACTAGCGGAGGGGCCAAAAACATTCAGTACTTC
TRBV30	.	TRBJ1-6	.	CAWSTGNSPLHF	TGTGCCTGGAGTACCGGAAACTCACCCCTCCACTTT
TRBV6-5	once	TRBJ1-2	.	CASSPRAGSIYGYTF	TGTGCCAGCAGTCCCCGAGCGGGGAGTATTTATGGCTACACCTTC
TRBV5-1	.	TRBJ2-1	.	CASSSYSYNEQFF	TGCGCCAGCAGCAGTTACTCCTACAATGAGCAGTTCTTC
TRBV30	once	TRBJ1-4	TRBD1	CAWSRDRGHEKLFF	TGTGCCTGGAGTAGAGACAGGGGGCATGAAAAACTGTTTTTT
TRBV27	few	TRBJ2-1	.	CASSSTNNEQFF	TGTGCCAGCAGTTCAACTAACAATGAGCAGTTCTTC
TRBV19	.	TRBJ2-7	TRBD2	CASSDTGTSGYEQYF	TGTGCCAGTAGTGATACCGGGACTAGCGGTTACGAGCAGTACTTC
TRBV4-3	.	TRBJ1-5	.	CASSQGALVGPQHF	TGCGCCAGCAGCCAAGGGGCCTTGGTTGGGCCCCAGCATTTT
TRBV4-1	.	TRBJ1-2	TRBD1	CASSQDTGERGYTF	TGCGCCAGCAGCCAAGATACAGGGGAGCGTGGCTACACCTTC
TRBV5-6	.	TRBJ2-7	TRBD1	CASSLLIRDRGYEQYF	TGTGCCAGCAGCCTACTCATCCGGGACAGGGGGTACGAGCAGTACTTC
TRBV10-3	once	TRBJ1-4	.	CAISGTNEKLFF	TGTGCCATCAGTGGAACTAATGAAAAACTGTTTTTT
TRBV5-4	.	TRBJ2-3	.	CASRSGATDTQYF	TGTGCCAGCCGCAGTGGGGCCACAGATACGCAGTATTTT
TRBV4-1	.	TRBJ1-2	TRBD1	CASSQPVGTGEGYTF	TGCGCCAGCAGCCAGCCAGTGGGGACAGGGGAAGGCTACACCTTC
TRBV4-1	.	TRBJ1-1	.	CASSQEQGPNTEAFF	TGCGCCAGCAGCCAAGAACAGGGACCGAACACTGAAGCTTTCTTT
TRBV5-1	few	TRBJ2-4	TRBD1	CASSLFQGAGENIQYF	TGCGCCAGCAGCTTGTTTCAGGGGGCGGGCGAAAACATTCAGTACTTC
TRBV28	.	TRBJ2-4	TRBD2	CATLGLLAENIQYF	TGTGCCACACTAGGTCTACTAGCGGAAAACATTCAGTACTTC
TRBV7-9	.	TRBJ1-6	.	CASSGQQKTNSPLHF	TGTGCCAGCAGCGGACAACAGAAAACGAATTCACCCCTCCACTTT
TRBV5-1	.	TRBJ1-1	.	CASSLDSTNTEAFF	TGCGCCAGCAGCTTGGACAGTACGAACACTGAAGCTTTCTTT
TRBV18	once	TRBJ1-2	TRBD1	CASSLLSGTGGLDYGYTF	TGTGCCAGCTCACTTCTTTCCGGGACAGGGGGCTTGGACTATGGCTACACCTTC
TRBV15	.	TRBJ2-3	.	CATSSAILGTQYF	TGTGCCACCAGCAGTGCCATCTTGGGTACGCAGTATTTT
TRBV7-2	.	TRBJ2-7	.	CASSPRGPNSYEQYF	TGTGCCAGCAGCCCCCGAGGACCCAACTCCTACGAGCAGTACTTC
TRBV18	few	TRBJ1-4	.	CASSQGPGWGYGLFF	TGTGCCAGCTCACAAGGACCGGGCTGGGGGTACGGACTGTTTTTT
TRBV11-2	.	TRBJ1-2	.	CASSPSGGNYGYTF	TGTGCCAGCAGCCCCAGCGGGGGTAACTATGGCTACACCTTC
TRBV5-4	.	TRBJ2-5	TRBD2	CASSWGGQETQYF	TGTGCCAGCAGCTGGGGGGGTCAAGAGACCCAGTACTTC
TRBV19	few	TRBJ1-1	.	CASSMTGNTEAFF	TGTGCCAGTAGTATGACCGGGAACACTGAAGCTTTCTTT
TRBV29-1	.	TRBJ1-1	.	CSVEITQNTEAFF	TGCAGCGTTGAAATCACCCAGAACACTGAAGCTTTCTTT
TRBV4-1	.	TRBJ1-6	.	CASSQDRSPLHF	TGCGCCAGCAGCCAAGATAGATCACCCCTCCACTTT
TRBV5-1	.	TRBJ2-7	.	CASSRDTANYEQYF	TGCGCCAGCAGCCGGGACACCGCAAACTACGAGCAGTACTTC
TRBV19	.	TRBJ1-2	.	CASKVRGSYGYTF	TGTGCCAGTAAGGTCAGGGGTTCGTATGGCTACACCTTC
TRBV12-3/TRBV12-4	.	TRBJ2-2	.	CASSLGRAGELFF	TGTGCCAGCAGTTTGGGCAGGGCTGGGGAGCTGTTTTTT
TRBV4-1	.	TRBJ2-1	.	CASSQDPYLNEQFF	TGCGCCAGCAGCCAAGATCCCTATCTCAATGAGCAGTTCTTC
TRBV11-3	.	TRBJ2-3	.	CASSQGVRGTGSTDTQYF	TGTGCCAGCAGCCAAGGCGTACGGGGGACCGGCTCCACAGATACGCAGTATTTT
TRBV11-1	.	TRBJ2-6	.	CASSFSGANVLTF	TGTGCCAGCAGCTTTTCTGGGGCCAACGTCCTGACTTTC
TRBV19	.	TRBJ2-1	TRBD2	CASSPWTSGSSYNEQFF	TGTGCCAGTAGTCCGTGGACTAGCGGGAGCTCCTACAATGAGCAGTTCTTC
TRBV12-3/TRBV12-4	.	TRBJ1-1	.	CASSLAVNTEAFF	TGTGCCAGCAGTTTAGCGGTGAACACTGAAGCTTTCTTT
TRBV19	.	TRBJ1-2	TRBD1	CASSNVRRGNGYTF	TGTGCCAGTAGTAACGTGCGCAGGGGGAATGGCTACACCTTC
TRBV2	once	TRBJ1-1	.	CASSLAIQGAGTEAFF	TGTGCCAGCAGTCTCGCCATCCAGGGCGCGGGGACTGAAGCTTTCTTT
TRBV7-2	.	TRBJ1-4	.	CASSARQEGEKLFF	TGTGCCAGCAGCGCTCGACAGGAGGGTGAAAAACTGTTTTTT
TRBV28	once	TRBJ2-3	TRBD2	CASSPPSGGGSTDTQYF	TGTGCCAGCAGTCCCCCTAGCGGGGGGGGTAGCACAGATACGCAGTATTTT
TRBV4-1	.	TRBJ1-1	.	CASSRDRFAFF	TGCGCCAGCAGCCGAGACAGGTTTGCTTTCTTT
TRBV16	.	TRBJ1-3	.	CASSPTTVTTIYF	TGTGCCAGCAGCCCAACGACCGTTACGACCATATATTTT
TRBV2	.	TRBJ2-7	.	CAGRGRYEQYF	TGTGCCGGCAGGGGGAGGTACGAGCAGTACTTC
TRBV4-1	.	TRBJ1-1	TRBD1	CASSQTGVNTEAFF	TGCGCCAGCAGCCAAACAGGGGTGAACACTGAAGCTTTCTTT